This TCR beta chain was retrieved from a study of beta chain features in type 1 diabetes. Study findings and constraints: Across all four CD4+ subsets, people with type 1 diabetes showed modestly shorter TCRB CDR3s. Relative to healthy donors, patients appeared to have naive, central memory and Treg TCRB repertoires that were more similar.

Looked up from germline, CDR1 is SGHNT and CDR2 is YYREEE (reference sequence). V lost 0 bases to trimming and J lost 3 bases, with 9 bases between them. The CDR3 is 15 amino acids. CD45RO/CCR7/CD25/CD127/CD95/CD27 separated CD4+ naive, central memory, regulatory and stem cell-like memory cells by sorting. A few counts support this clone. Its antigen is not identified. Expressed TCRB transcripts were sequenced because the isolated RNA had all been reverse transcribed beforehand. TCRdb keeps only in-frame clones here, not all; method: immunoSEQ multiplex PCR. The top ten hold approximately 0.47% of the sample, which has 300,000 or so clones, 6.5% to 10% seen once.

The chain recombines TRBV5-4 with TRBJ2-2; possibly TRBD2 for D (6 bases). This sequence originates from a woman aged 18-35 years in good health. Sequences were obtained from central memory CD4+ T cells from blood. The CDR3 here is CASSLASGYTGELFF. CDR3 nucleotides: TGTGCCAGCAGCTTGGCAAGCGGGTACACCGGGGAGCTGTTTTTT. Combining the CDR3 with reference TRBV5-4 and TRBJ2-2 gives the whole variable domain ETGVTQSPTHLIKTRGQQVTLRCSSQSGHNTVSWYQQALGQGPQFIFQYYREEENGRGNFPPRFSGLQFPNYSSELNVNALELDDSALYLCASSLASGYTGELFFGEGSRLTVL.